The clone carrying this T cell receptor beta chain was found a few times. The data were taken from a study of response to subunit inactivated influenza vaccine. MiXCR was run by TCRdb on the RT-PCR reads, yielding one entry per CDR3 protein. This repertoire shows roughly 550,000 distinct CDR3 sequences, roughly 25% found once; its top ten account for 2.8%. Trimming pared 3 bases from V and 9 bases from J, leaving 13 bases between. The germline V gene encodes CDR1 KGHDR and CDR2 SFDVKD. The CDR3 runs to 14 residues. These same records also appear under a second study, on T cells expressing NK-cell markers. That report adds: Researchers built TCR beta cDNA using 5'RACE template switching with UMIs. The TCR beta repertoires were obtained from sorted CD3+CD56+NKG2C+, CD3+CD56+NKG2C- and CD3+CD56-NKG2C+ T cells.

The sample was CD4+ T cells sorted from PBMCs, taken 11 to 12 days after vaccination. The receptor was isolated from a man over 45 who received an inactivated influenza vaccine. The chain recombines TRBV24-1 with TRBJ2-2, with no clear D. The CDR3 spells CATSDPSEARELFF. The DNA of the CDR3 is TGTGCCACCAGTGATCCTTCTGAGGCGAGGGAGCTGTTTTTT.